This T cell receptor beta chain was sequenced in a study of beta chain features in type 1 diabetes. CDR1 SQVTM and CDR2 ANQGSEA come from the germline V gene. CDR3 length: 14 residues. The germline V and J ends were trimmed by 3 bases and 1 base, with 12 bases remaining between them. The sequenced template was cDNA made from the entire isolated RNA. Profiling relied on immunoSEQ multiplex PCR, and the TCRdb table lists in-frame clones only, not all of them. This table holds around 300,000 clones, approximately 11% found once. In its sample, this clone was seen a few times. The chain employs TRBV29-1 and TRBJ2-5, with a tentative D call TRBD2 (5 bases). Sequenced input: naive CD4+ T cells from blood. The sequence was obtained from a woman aged 30 to 39 in good health. Here the CDR3 DNA reads TGCAGCGTTGACCCGGGGTCGGTCCAAGAGACCCAGTACTTC. Protein sequence: CSVDPGSVQETQYF.